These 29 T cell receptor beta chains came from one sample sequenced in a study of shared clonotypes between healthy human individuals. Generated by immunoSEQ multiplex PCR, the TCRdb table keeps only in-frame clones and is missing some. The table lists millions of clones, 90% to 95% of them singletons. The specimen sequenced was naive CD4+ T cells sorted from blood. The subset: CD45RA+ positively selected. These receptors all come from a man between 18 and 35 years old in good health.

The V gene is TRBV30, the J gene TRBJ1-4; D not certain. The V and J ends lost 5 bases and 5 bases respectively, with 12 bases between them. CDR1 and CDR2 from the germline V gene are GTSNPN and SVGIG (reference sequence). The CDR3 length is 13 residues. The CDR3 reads CAWSHGSNEKLFF. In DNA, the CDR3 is TGTGCCTGGTCACATGGCTCCAATGAAAAACTGTTTTTT.

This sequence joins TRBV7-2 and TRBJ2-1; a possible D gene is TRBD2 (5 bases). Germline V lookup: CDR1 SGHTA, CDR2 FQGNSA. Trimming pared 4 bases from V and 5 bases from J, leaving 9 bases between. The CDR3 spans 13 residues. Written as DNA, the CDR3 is TGTGCCAGCAGCTCTAGAGGGAACAATGAGCAGTTCTTC. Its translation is CASSSRGNNEQFF.

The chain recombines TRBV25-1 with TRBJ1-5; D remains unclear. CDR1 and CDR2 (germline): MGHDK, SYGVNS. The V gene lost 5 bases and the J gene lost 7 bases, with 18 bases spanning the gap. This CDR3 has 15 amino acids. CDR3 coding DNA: TGTGCCAGCAGTCTCGAAGGGTCTAGTTACCAGCCCCAGCATTTT. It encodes CASSLEGSSYQPQHF.

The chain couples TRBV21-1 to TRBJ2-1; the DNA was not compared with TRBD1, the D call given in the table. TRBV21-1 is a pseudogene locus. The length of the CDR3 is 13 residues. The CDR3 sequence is CASGEQGNNEQFF. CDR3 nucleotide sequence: TGTGCCAGCGGGGAACAGGGAAACAATGAGCAGTTCTTC.

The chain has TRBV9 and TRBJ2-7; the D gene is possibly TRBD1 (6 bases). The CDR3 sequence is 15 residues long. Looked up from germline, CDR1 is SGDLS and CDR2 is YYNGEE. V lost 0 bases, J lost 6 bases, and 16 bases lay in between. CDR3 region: CASSVDWQGNFEQYF. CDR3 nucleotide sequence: TGTGCCAGCAGCGTAGATTGGCAGGGGAATTTCGAGCAGTACTTC.

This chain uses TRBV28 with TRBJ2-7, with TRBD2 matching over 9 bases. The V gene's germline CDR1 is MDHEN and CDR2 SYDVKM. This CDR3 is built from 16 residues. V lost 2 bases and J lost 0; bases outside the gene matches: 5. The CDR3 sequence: CASSLIAGAPSYEQYF. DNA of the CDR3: TGTGCCAGCAGTTTAATAGCGGGGGCTCCCTCCTACGAGCAGTACTTC. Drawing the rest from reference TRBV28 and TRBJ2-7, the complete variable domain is DVKVTQSSRYLVKRTGEKVFLECVQDMDHENMFWYRQDPGLGLRLIYFSYDVKMKEKGDIPEGYSVSREKKERFSLILESASTNQTSMYLCASSLIAGAPSYEQYFGPGTRLTVT.

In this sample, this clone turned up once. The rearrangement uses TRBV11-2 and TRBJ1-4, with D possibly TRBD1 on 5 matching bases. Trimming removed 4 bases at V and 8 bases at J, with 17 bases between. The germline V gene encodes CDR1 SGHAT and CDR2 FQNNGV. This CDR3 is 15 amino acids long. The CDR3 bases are TGTGCCAGCAGCTATAGCGCAGGGTTAAGGGAAAAACTGTTTTTT. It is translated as CASSYSAGLREKLFF. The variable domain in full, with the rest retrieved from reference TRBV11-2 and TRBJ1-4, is EAGVAQSPRYKIIEKRQSVAFWCNPISGHATLYWYQQILGQGPKLLIQFQNNGVVDDSQLPKDRFSAERLKGVDSTLKIQPAKLEDSAVYLCASSYSAGLREKLFFGSGTQLSVL.

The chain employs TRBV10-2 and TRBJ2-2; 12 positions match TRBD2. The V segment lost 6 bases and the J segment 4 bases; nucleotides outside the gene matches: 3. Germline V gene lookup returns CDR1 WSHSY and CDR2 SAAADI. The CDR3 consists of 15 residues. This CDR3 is CASRGLAGPTGELFF. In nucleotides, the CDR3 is TGCGCCAGCAGAGGACTAGCGGGACCCACCGGGGAGCTGTTTTTT.

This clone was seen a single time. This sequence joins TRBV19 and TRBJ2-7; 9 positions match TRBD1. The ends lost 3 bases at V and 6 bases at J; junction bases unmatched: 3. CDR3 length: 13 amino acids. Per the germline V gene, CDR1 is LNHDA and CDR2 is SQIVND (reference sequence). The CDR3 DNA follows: TGTGCCAGTAGTATGGGACAGGGACCCGAGCAGTACTTC. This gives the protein CASSMGQGPEQYF.

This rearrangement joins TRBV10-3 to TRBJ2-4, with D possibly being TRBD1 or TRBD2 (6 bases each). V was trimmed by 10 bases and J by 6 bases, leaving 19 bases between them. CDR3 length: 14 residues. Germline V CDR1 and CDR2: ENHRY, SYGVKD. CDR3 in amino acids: CATKGGQSLNIQYF. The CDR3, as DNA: TGTGCCACGAAGGGGGGCCAAAGTTTAAACATTCAGTACTTC.

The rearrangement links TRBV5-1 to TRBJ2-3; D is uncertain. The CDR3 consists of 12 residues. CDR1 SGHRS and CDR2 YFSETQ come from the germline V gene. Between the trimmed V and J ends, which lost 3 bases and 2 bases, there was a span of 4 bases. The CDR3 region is CASSYHTDTQYF. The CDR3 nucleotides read TGCGCCAGCAGCTACCACACAGATACGCAGTATTTT. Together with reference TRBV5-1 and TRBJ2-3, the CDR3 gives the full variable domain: KAGVTQTPRYLIKTRGQQVTLSCSPISGHRSVSWYQQTPGQGLQFLFEYFSETQRNKGNFPGRFSGRQFSNSRSEMNVSTLELGDSALYLCASSYHTDTQYFGPGTRLTVL.

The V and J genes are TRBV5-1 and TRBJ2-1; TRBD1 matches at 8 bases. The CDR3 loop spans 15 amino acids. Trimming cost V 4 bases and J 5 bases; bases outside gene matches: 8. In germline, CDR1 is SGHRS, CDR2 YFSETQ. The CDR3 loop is CASSTPTGVDNEQFF. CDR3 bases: TGCGCCAGCAGCACACCGACAGGGGTTGACAATGAGCAGTTCTTC. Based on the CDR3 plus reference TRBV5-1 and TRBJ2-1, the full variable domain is KAGVTQTPRYLIKTRGQQVTLSCSPISGHRSVSWYQQTPGQGLQFLFEYFSETQRNKGNFPGRFSGRQFSNSRSEMNVSTLELGDSALYLCASSTPTGVDNEQFFGPGTRLTVL.

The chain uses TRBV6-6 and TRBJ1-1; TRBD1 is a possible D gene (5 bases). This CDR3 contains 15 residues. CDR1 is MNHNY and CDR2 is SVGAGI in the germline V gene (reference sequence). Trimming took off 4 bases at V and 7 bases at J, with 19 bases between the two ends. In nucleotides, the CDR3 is TGTGCCAGCAGTTTCGGGGACGGCTACACCGGTGAAGCTTTCTTT. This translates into CASSFGDGYTGEAFF.

In DNA form, the CDR3 reads TGTGCCATCTTTGTACAGGGGCTTTACGAGCAGTACTTC. This encodes CAIFVQGLYEQYF. The rearrangement joins TRBV6-1 to TRBJ2-7, with 7 bases aligning to TRBD1. The CDR3 spans 13 residues. The trim removed 10 bases at V and 4 bases at J, leaving 10 bases unmatched. Germline CDR1 and CDR2: MNHNS and SASEGT.

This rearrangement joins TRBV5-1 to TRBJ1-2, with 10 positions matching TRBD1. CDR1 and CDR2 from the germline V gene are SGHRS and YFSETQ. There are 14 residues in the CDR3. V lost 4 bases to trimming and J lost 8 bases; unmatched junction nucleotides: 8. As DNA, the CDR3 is TGCGCCAGCAGCAACCGGGACAGGGGTAACGGCTACACCTTC. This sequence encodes CASSNRDRGNGYTF. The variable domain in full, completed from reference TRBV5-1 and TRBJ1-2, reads KAGVTQTPRYLIKTRGQQVTLSCSPISGHRSVSWYQQTPGQGLQFLFEYFSETQRNKGNFPGRFSGRQFSNSRSEMNVSTLELGDSALYLCASSNRDRGNGYTFGSGTRLTVV.

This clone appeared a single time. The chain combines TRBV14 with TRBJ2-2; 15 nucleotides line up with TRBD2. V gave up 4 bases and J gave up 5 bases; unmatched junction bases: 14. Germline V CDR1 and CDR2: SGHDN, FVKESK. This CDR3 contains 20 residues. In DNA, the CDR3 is TGTGCCAGCAGCCGAATGGGACTAGCGGGGGGTATCTACGTAACCGGGGAGCTGTTTTTT. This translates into CASSRMGLAGGIYVTGELFF.

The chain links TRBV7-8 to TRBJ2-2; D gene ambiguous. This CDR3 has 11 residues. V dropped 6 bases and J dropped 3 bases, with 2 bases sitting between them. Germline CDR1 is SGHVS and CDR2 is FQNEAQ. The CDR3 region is CASRYTGELFF. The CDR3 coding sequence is TGTGCCAGCAGATACACCGGGGAGCTGTTTTTT.

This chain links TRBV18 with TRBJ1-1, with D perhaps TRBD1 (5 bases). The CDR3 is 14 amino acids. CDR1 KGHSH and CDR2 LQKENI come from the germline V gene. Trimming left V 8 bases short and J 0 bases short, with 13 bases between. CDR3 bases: TGTGCCAGCGTACAGGACCAATTGAACACTGAAGCTTTCTTT. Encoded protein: CASVQDQLNTEAFF.

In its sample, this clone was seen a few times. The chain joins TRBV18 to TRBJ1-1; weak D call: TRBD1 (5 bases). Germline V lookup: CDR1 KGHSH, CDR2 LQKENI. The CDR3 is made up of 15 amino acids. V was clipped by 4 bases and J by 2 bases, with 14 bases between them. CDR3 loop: CASSLNGGANTEAFF. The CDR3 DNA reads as TGTGCCAGCTCACTAAACGGAGGGGCCAACACTGAAGCTTTCTTT. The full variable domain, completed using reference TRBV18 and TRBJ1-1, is NAGVMQNPRHLVRRRGQEARLRCSPMKGHSHVYWYRQLPEEGLKFMVYLQKENIIDESGMPKERFSAEFPKEGPSILRIQQVVRGDSAAYFCASSLNGGANTEAFFGQGTRLTVV.

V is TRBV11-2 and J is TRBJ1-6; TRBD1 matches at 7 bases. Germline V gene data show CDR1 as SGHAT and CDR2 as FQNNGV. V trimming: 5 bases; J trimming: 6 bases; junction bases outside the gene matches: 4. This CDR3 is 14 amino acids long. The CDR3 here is CASSLRQGNSPLHF. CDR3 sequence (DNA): TGTGCCAGCAGCCTCCGACAGGGTAATTCACCCCTCCACTTT.

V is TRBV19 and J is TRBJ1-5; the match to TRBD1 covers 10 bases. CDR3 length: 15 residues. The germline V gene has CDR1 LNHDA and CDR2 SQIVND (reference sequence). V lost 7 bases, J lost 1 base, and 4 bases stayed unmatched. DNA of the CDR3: TGTGCCAGTACCTGGGGACAGGGGAGCAATCAGCCCCAGCATTTT. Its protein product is CASTWGQGSNQPQHF. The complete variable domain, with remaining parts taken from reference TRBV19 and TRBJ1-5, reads DGGITQSPKYLFRKEGQNVTLSCEQNLNHDAMYWYRQDPGQGLRLIYYSQIVNDFQKGDIAEGYSVSREKKESFPLTVTSAQKNPTAFYLCASTWGQGSNQPQHFGDGTRLSIL.

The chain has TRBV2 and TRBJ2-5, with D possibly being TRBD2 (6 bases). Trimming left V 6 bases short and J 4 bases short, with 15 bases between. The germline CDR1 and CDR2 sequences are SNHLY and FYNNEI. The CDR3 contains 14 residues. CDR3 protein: CASRSPGGTETQYF. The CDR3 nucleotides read TGTGCCAGCAGATCTCCCGGAGGGACAGAGACCCAGTACTTC. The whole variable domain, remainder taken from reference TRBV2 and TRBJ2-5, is EPEVTQTPSHQVTQMGQEVILRCVPISNHLYFYWYRQILGQKVEFLVSFYNNEISEKSEIFDDQFSVERPDGSNFTLKIRSTKLEDSAMYFCASRSPGGTETQYFGPGTRLLVL.

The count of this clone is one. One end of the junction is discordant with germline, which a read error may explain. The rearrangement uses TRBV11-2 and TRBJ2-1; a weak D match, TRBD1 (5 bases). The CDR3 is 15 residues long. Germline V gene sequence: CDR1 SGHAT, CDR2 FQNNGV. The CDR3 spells CASGLVGLGRNEQFF. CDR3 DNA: TGTGCCAGCGGCTTGGTGGGGCTTGGAAGGAATGAGCAGTTCTTC.

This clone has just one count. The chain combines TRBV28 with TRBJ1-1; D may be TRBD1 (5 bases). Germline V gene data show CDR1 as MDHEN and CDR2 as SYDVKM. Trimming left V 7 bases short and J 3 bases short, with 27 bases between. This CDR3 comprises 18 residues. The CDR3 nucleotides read TGTGCCAGCATTACCCCCCCGGGAGCGGGGGGTAGATACACTGAAGCTTTCTTT. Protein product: CASITPPGAGGRYTEAFF.

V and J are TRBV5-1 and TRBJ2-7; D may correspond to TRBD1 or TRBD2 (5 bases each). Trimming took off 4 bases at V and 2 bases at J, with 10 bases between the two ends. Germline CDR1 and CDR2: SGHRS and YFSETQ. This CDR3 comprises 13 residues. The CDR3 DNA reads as TGCGCCAGCAGCAGGGACGGAGCCTACGAGCAGTACTTC. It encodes CASSRDGAYEQYF.

The CDR3 here is CASSLTVNSPLHF. DNA for the CDR3: TGTGCCAGCAGCTTAACAGTTAATTCACCCCTCCACTTT. This chain connects TRBV11-3 to TRBJ1-6; D remains unclear. V lost 2 bases and J 6 bases, leaving 5 bases between the germline ends. CDR1 SGHNT and CDR2 YENEEA come from the germline V gene. This CDR3 region has 13 residues.

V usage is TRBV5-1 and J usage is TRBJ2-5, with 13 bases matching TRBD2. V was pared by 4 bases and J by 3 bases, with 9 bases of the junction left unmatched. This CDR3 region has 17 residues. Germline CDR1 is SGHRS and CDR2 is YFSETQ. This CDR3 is CASSQTGTSGAKETQYF. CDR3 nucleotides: TGCGCCAGCAGCCAAACCGGGACTAGCGGGGCAAAAGAGACCCAGTACTTC.

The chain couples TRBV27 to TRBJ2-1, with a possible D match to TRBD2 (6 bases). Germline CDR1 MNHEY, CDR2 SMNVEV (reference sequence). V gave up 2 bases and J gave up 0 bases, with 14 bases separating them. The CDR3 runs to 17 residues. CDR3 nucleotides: TGTGCCAGCAGTTTAAAGGAGGGTCCGAGCTCCTACAATGAGCAGTTCTTC. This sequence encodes CASSLKEGPSSYNEQFF.

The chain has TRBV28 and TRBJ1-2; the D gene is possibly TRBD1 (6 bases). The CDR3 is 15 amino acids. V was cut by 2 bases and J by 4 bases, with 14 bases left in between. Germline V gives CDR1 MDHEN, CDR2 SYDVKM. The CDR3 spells CASSLPGARGYGYTF. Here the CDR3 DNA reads TGTGCCAGCAGTTTACCGGGGGCGCGAGGCTATGGCTACACCTTC.